The next 27 T cell receptor beta chains were all read from a single sample in a study of T cell repertoires in cytomegalovirus infection. TCRdb analysed the reads with MiXCR anew, one entry per CDR3 protein. Of hundreds of thousands of distinct CDR3 sequences in the sample, under 40% were seen once. Sequencing used PBMCs. These receptors all stem from a human donor in good health (CMV status not recorded). Some clones in this sample may be carry-over from other donors' samples.

About this clonotype itself: One junction end does not reproduce the germline sequence, and a read error may be involved. V and J are TRBV19 and TRBJ1-1; D unresolved. This CDR3 spans 13 amino acids. CDR1 and CDR2 from the germline V gene are LNHDA and SQIVND (reference sequence). CDR3 sequence reads: CARSMTHGSESVF. The DNA of the CDR3 is TGTGCCAGGAGTATGACCCATGGGAGTGAATCGGTCTTT.

This clonotype has ten or more counts. This chain uses TRBV5-1 with TRBJ2-2, with D perhaps TRBD1 or TRBD2 (5 bases each). The CDR3 spans 16 residues. With 4 bases removed from V and 0 bases from J, the gap between germline ends came to 13 bases. Per germline, CDR1 SGHRS and CDR2 YFSETQ. CDR3 DNA sequence: TGCGCCAGCAGCAGTGGGGGTGCGGCGAACACCGGGGAGCTGTTTTTT. Translation gives CASSSGGAANTGELFF. The whole variable domain, remainder taken from reference TRBV5-1 and TRBJ2-2, is KAGVTQTPRYLIKTRGQQVTLSCSPISGHRSVSWYQQTPGQGLQFLFEYFSETQRNKGNFPGRFSGRQFSNSRSEMNVSTLELGDSALYLCASSSGGAANTGELFFGEGSRLTVL.

There are a few counts of this clonotype. The chain joins TRBV20-1 to TRBJ2-7, with D perhaps matching TRBD1 (7 bases). Germline assignment: CDR1 DFQATT and CDR2 SNEGSKA (reference sequence). This CDR3 has 13 residues. The V and J ends lost 5 bases and 2 bases respectively, with 13 bases between them. The CDR3 nucleotides are TGCAGTGCTGGAGGGGGCCTGACCTACGAGCAGTACTTC. Translation: CSAGGGLTYEQYF.

This chain links TRBV19 with TRBJ1-1; D unclear. Trimming shortened V by 7 bases and J by 3 bases, and 15 bases separated the two germline ends. CDR1 and CDR2 from the germline V gene are LNHDA and SQIVND (reference sequence). CDR3 length: 14 residues. The CDR3 nucleotides are TGTGCCAGTACTCTCCGCCGGAGGGACACTGAAGCTTTCTTT. This encodes CASTLRRRDTEAFF. Supplemented by reference TRBV19 and TRBJ1-1, the full variable domain reads DGGITQSPKYLFRKEGQNVTLSCEQNLNHDAMYWYRQDPGQGLRLIYYSQIVNDFQKGDIAEGYSVSREKKESFPLTVTSAQKNPTAFYLCASTLRRRDTEAFFGQGTRLTVV.

This clonotype was observed at least ten times. The chain couples TRBV4-1 to TRBJ2-5; unclear D gene. The CDR3 extends over 15 amino acids. Germline CDR1 and CDR2: MGHRA and YSYEKL. The germline V and J ends were trimmed by 0 bases and 1 base, with 9 bases remaining between them. The CDR3 sequence: CASSQDRNSQETQYF. Written as DNA, the CDR3 is TGCGCCAGCAGCCAAGATCGAAATAGCCAAGAGACCCAGTACTTC.

This clonotype was counted a single time. The chain combines TRBV5-1 with TRBJ2-7; D remains ambiguous. CDR1 SGHRS and CDR2 YFSETQ come from the germline V gene. The CDR3 has 16 residues. The V and J ends lost 2 bases and 3 bases respectively, with 18 bases between them. The CDR3 nucleotides are TGCGCCAGCAGCTTCCTACCGCGGCAGGCAGACTACGAGCAGTACTTC. Protein product: CASSFLPRQADYEQYF.

There are many counts of this clonotype. The chain recombines TRBV7-2 with TRBJ1-2; D remains unclear. Deletions cut 5 bases from V and 7 bases from J, with 5 bases between. Germline V gives CDR1 SGHTA, CDR2 FQGNSA. CDR3 length: 10 residues. The CDR3 protein is CASSRAGYTF. The CDR3 DNA follows: TGTGCCAGCAGCCGGGCTGGCTACACCTTC.

This chain links TRBV6-1 with TRBJ1-6, with TRBD1 as a possible D gene (6 bases). Germline assignment: CDR1 MNHNS and CDR2 SASEGT. Trimming shortened V by 1 base and J by 8 bases, and 18 bases separated the two germline ends. This CDR3 has 17 amino acids. CDR3 sequence: CASSEVDQTGSYSPLHF. In nucleotides, the CDR3 is TGTGCCAGCAGTGAAGTTGATCAGACAGGCTCGTATTCACCCCTCCACTTT.

The chain is built from TRBV19 and TRBJ2-1, with D possibly being TRBD1 or TRBD2 (5 bases each). Per germline, CDR1 LNHDA and CDR2 SQIVND (reference sequence). This CDR3 has 20 amino acids. With 7 bases removed from V and 0 bases from J, the gap between germline ends came to 28 bases. The CDR3 nucleotides read TGTGCCAGTATTATCGGACAAGGATTGGGACGGCGAAACTCCTACAATGAGCAGTTCTTC. It yields the protein CASIIGQGLGRRNSYNEQFF.

The CDR3 coding sequence is TGCAGTGCTAGAGAGGGACACCGGAAAAATTCACCCCTCCACTTT. Encoded protein: CSAREGHRKNSPLHF. This chain joins TRBV20-1 and TRBJ1-6; TRBD1 is a possible D gene (6 bases). Germline V gene sequence: CDR1 DFQATT, CDR2 SNEGSKA (reference sequence). V gave up 0 bases and J gave up 7 bases, with 13 bases separating them. The CDR3 contains 15 residues.

The V call is TRBV28, the J call TRBJ2-1; D uncertain. V lost 4 bases and J 10 bases, leaving 8 bases between the germline ends. CDR1 and CDR2 from the germline V gene are MDHEN and SYDVKM. This CDR3 is built from 11 residues. The DNA for the CDR3 is TGTGCCAGCAGTTGGCTGCACGAGCAGTTCTTC. As protein: CASSWLHEQFF.

This clonotype was observed a handful of times. The gene calls are TRBV19 and TRBJ1-5, with 7 bases matching TRBD1. The germline gives CDR1 LNHDA, CDR2 SQIVND (reference sequence). This CDR3 spans 13 amino acids. V shed 5 bases and J 15 bases; nucleotides not matched to a gene: 13. CDR3 in amino acids: CASSLAGGTPPHF. CDR3 DNA sequence: TGTGCCAGTAGTTTGGCAGGGGGAACCCCGCCGCATTTT.

This clonotype was seen a few times. The genes are TRBV4-1 and TRBJ2-7; D not resolved. V was trimmed by 1 base and J by 3 bases, leaving 10 bases between them. The CDR3 is 14 residues long. The germline CDR1 and CDR2 sequences are MGHRA and YSYEKL. The CDR3 protein is CASSQGVSYYEQYF. DNA of the CDR3: TGCGCCAGCAGCCAAGGGGTCTCCTACTACGAGCAGTACTTC.

This chain connects TRBV20-1 to TRBJ1-5; 7 positions agree with TRBD1. CDR1 is DFQATT and CDR2 is SNEGSKA in the germline V gene (reference sequence). This CDR3 has 14 amino acids. V shed 3 bases, J shed 5 bases, and the junction held 7 bases outside the gene matches. The CDR3, as DNA: TGCAGTGCTAGCCGCAGGGGGTTAGATCAGCCCCAGCATTTT. It yields the protein CSASRRGLDQPQHF.

This clonotype was seen ten or more times. J is TRBJ2-1 and V is TRBV7-8, with D unresolved. The CDR3 is 15 amino acids. Germline V gene sequence: CDR1 SGHVS, CDR2 FQNEAQ. The ends were cut back, 5 bases at V and 0 bases at J, with 11 bases in the middle. In nucleotides, the CDR3 is TGTGCCAGCAGCCCCTTAACACGCTCCTACAATGAGCAGTTCTTC. Translation: CASSPLTRSYNEQFF.

Ten or more counts support this clonotype. The DNA for the CDR3 is TGTGCCAGCAGTGAAGCAGGGGGACCGACTGAAGCTTTCTTT. Translating gives CASSEAGGPTEAFF. The rearrangement joins TRBV6-1 to TRBJ1-1, with D possibly TRBD1 on 6 matching bases. Germline values: CDR1 MNHNS, CDR2 SASEGT. V dropped 0 bases and J dropped 5 bases, with 10 bases sitting between them. The CDR3 covers 14 residues.

This clonotype was detected a few times. The rearrangement uses TRBV20-1 and TRBJ2-1; tentative D call: TRBD2 (6 bases). Germline V CDR1 and CDR2: DFQATT, SNEGSKA (reference sequence). The CDR3 has 15 amino acids. V was clipped by 5 bases and J by 5 bases, with 19 bases between them. The CDR3, as DNA: TGCAGTGCTTCGGCGGCGGAGGGGCGGGACAATGAGCAGTTCTTC. Translation: CSASAAEGRDNEQFF.

This chain links TRBV12-3 or TRBV12-4 with TRBJ2-1; no reliable D call. Deletions cut 1 base from V and 3 bases from J, with 7 bases between. The CDR3 runs to 14 residues. The CDR3 nucleotides are TGTGCCAGCAGTTTAGGTAGAAACTACAATGAGCAGTTCTTC. Residues: CASSLGRNYNEQFF.

Comment on this clonotype: A junction end diverges from the germline sequence, so it may reflect a read error. This chain connects TRBV6-6 to TRBJ2-2; 8 positions match TRBD1. This CDR3 has 16 residues. Germline V gene sequence: CDR1 MNHNY, CDR2 SVGAGI (reference sequence). The CDR3 is CASSLAGQGKTGALFF. The CDR3 DNA reads as TGTGCCAGCAGTTTAGCCGGACAGGGAAAGACCGGGGCGCTGTTTTTT.

In its sample, this clonotype was seen a few times. The chain combines TRBV19 with TRBJ1-6; D perhaps matches TRBD1 (6 bases). The CDR3 totals 17 residues. Trimming removed 4 bases from V and 7 bases from J, with 20 bases in between. Germline CDR1 and CDR2: LNHDA and SQIVND (reference sequence). The DNA of the CDR3 is TGTGCCAGTAGTAAATGGAACACCGGGGGCAGGAATTCACCCCTCCACTTT. This translates into CASSKWNTGGRNSPLHF.

Comments on this clonotype: A read error is possible here, since a much larger clone lies one base away. This is likely a read error, given that the CDR3 carries no conserved phenylalanine or tryptophan at its end. The rearrangement links TRBV7-3 to TRBJ2-7; 10 bases line up with TRBD1. Germline V gene data show CDR1 as SGHTA and CDR2 as FQGTGA. Trimming cost V 3 bases and J 5 bases; bases outside gene matches: 13. CDR3 length: 17 residues. The CDR3 sequence: CASSFPAGTGAAHEQYL. The CDR3, as DNA: TGTGCCAGCAGCTTCCCCGCGGGGACAGGGGCGGCCCACGAGCAGTACTTA.

Turning to this clonotype: A much larger clone differs by one base, so this may be a read error. The V and J genes are TRBV7-8 and TRBJ1-1; D might be TRBD1 (6 bases). Looked up from germline, CDR1 is SGHVS and CDR2 is FQNEAQ. This CDR3 has 16 amino acids. This CDR3 is CASSLIGQGMNTEALF. DNA for the CDR3: TGTGCCAGCAGCTTGATAGGGCAGGGGATGAACACTGAAGCTTTATTT.

The chain carries TRBV28 and TRBJ1-2; no clear D. The germline CDR1 and CDR2 sequences are MDHEN and SYDVKM. This CDR3 is built from 15 residues. V shed 3 bases and J shed 5 bases, with 16 bases lying between them. The CDR3 DNA sequence: TGTGCCAGCAGTTTCTTCTTATTATTATCGTATGGCTACACCTTC. It translates to CASSFFLLLSYGYTF.

This clonotype was detected a few times. The chain uses TRBV7-8 and TRBJ2-3, with 10 positions matching TRBD2. J was trimmed by 4 bases and V by 5 bases; bases with no gene match: 15. This CDR3 comprises 18 residues. CDR1 is SGHVS, CDR2 FQNEAQ, per germline. CDR3 DNA sequence: TGTGCCAGCAGCCCCGTTCTAGCGGGAGAACCCCGAGCAGATACGCAGTATTTT. It yields the protein CASSPVLAGEPRADTQYF.

The chain combines TRBV7-8 with TRBJ2-5, with 8 bases aligning to TRBD1. The CDR3 consists of 16 residues. Per germline, CDR1 SGHVS and CDR2 FQNEAQ. V shed 5 bases, J shed 3 bases, and the junction held 11 bases outside the gene matches. The CDR3 nucleotides read TGTGCCAGCAGCCACCCGGACAGGGTCATGGAAGAGACCCAGTACTTC. It translates to CASSHPDRVMEETQYF.

This clonotype showed up just a few times. The chain links TRBV30 to TRBJ1-3; D gene unclear. Germline V gene data show CDR1 as GTSNPN and CDR2 as SVGIG (reference sequence). Deletions cut 5 bases from V and 0 bases from J, with 11 bases between. This CDR3 spans 14 amino acids. Written as DNA, the CDR3 is TGTGCCTGGGATCCGATTTTCTCTGGAAACACCATATATTTT. Translating it yields CAWDPIFSGNTIYF.

In its sample, this clonotype was seen a few times. This chain uses TRBV6-6 with TRBJ2-1, with TRBD1 matching 9 bases. This CDR3 spans 14 amino acids. V shed 8 bases and J 6 bases; nucleotides not matched to a gene: 8. Germline CDR1 is MNHNY and CDR2 is SVGAGI (reference sequence). The CDR3 loop is CASFLQGAGNEQFF. CDR3 DNA sequence: TGTGCCAGCTTTTTACAGGGGGCGGGCAATGAGCAGTTCTTC.